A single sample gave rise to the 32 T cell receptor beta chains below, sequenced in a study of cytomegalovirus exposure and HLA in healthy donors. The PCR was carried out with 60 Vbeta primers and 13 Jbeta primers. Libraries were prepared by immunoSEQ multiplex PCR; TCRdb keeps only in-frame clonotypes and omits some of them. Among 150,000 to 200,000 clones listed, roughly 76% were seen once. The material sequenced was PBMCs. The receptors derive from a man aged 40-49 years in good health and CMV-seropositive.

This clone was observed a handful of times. The CDR3 spells CASRRTSGGADTQYF. The CDR3, as DNA: TGCGCCAGCAGGCGGACTAGCGGGGGGGCGGATACGCAGTATTTT. The chain is built from TRBV10-2 and TRBJ2-3; 15 bases match TRBD2. Germline trimming cut 6 bases from V and 6 bases from J; bases unmatched to any gene: 4. This CDR3 spans 15 amino acids. Germline CDR1 and CDR2: WSHSY and SAAADI.

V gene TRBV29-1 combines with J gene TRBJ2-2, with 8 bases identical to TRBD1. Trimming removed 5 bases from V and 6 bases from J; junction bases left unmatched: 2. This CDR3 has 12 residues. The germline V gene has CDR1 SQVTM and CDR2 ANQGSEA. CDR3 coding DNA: TGCAGCGTTCGACAGGGGTCCGGGGAGCTGTTTTTT. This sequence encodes CSVRQGSGELFF.

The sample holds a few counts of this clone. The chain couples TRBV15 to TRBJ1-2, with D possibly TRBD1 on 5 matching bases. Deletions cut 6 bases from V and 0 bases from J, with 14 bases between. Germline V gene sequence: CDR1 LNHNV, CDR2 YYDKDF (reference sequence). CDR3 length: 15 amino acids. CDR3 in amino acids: CATRGGDGANYGYTF. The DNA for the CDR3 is TGTGCCACCAGGGGGGGAGATGGCGCTAACTATGGCTACACCTTC.

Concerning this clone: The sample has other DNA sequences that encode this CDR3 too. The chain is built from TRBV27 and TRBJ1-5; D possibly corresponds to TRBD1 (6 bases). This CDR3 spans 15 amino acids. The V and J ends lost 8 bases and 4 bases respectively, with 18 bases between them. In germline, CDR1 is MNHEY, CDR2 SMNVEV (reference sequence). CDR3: CASSLGGRRNQPQHF. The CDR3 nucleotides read TGTGCCAGCTCCCTTGGGGGCAGGAGGAATCAGCCCCAGCATTTT.

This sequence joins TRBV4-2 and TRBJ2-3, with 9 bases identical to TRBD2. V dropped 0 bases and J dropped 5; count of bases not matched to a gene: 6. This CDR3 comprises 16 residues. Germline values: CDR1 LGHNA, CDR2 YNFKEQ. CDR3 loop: CASSQEGGGAVDTQYF. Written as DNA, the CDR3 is TGTGCCAGCAGCCAAGAGGGCGGGGGGGCGGTAGATACGCAGTATTTT.

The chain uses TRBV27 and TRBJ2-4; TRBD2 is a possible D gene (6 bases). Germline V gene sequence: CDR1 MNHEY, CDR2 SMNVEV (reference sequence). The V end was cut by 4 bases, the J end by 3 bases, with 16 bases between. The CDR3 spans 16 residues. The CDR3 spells CASSSYRLEGKNIQYF. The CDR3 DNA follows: TGTGCCAGCAGTTCCTATCGACTAGAGGGCAAAAACATTCAGTACTTC.

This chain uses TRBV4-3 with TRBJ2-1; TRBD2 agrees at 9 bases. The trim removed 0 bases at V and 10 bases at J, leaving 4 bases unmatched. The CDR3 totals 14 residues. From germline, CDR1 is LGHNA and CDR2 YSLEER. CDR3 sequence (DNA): TGCGCCAGCAGCCAAGAGCGGGGGGGCTGGGAGCAGTTCTTC. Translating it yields CASSQERGGWEQFF.

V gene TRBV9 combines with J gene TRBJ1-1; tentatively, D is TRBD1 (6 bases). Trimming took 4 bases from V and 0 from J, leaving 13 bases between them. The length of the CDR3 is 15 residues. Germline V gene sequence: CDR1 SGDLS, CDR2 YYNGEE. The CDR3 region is CASSPQQGLNTEAFF. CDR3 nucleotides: TGTGCCAGCAGCCCGCAACAGGGCTTGAACACTGAAGCTTTCTTT.

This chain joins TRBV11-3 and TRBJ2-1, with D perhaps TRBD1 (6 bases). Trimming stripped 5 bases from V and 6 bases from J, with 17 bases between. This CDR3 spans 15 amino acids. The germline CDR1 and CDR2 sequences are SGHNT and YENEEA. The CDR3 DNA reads TGTGCCAGCAGCAAACGGACAGCTGGCCTCAATGAGCAGTTCTTC. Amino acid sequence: CASSKRTAGLNEQFF.

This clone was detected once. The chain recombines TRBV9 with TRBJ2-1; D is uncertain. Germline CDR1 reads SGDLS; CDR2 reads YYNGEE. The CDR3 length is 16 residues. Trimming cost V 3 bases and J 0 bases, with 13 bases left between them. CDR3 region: CASSAVAARSYNEQFF. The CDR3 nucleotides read TGTGCCAGCAGCGCCGTGGCGGCTCGCTCCTACAATGAGCAGTTCTTC.

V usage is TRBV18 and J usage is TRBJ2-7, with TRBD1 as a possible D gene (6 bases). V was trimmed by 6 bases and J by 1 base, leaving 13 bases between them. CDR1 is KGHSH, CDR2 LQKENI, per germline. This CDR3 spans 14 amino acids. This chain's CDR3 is CASSPPDSSYEQYF. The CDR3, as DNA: TGTGCCAGCTCCCCCCCGGACAGTTCCTACGAGCAGTACTTC.

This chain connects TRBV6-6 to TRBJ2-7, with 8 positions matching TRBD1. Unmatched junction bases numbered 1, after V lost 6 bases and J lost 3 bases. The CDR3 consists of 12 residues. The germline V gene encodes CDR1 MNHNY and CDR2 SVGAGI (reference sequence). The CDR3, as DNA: TGTGCCAGCAGACAGGGGGACTACGAGCAGTACTTC. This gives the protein CASRQGDYEQYF.

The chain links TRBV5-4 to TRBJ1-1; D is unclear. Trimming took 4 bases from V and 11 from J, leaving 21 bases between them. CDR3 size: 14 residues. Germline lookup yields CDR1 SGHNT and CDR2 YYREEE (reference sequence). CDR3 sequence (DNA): TGTGCCAGCAGCCCGGGAGCGCGGTTCCGTGGGGCTTTCTTT. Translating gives CASSPGARFRGAFF.

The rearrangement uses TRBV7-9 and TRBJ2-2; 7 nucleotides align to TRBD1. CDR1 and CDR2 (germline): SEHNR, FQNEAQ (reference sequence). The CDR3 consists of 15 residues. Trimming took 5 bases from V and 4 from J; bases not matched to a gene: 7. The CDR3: CASSLRTGRTGELFF. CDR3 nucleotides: TGTGCCAGCAGCCTAAGGACAGGACGCACCGGGGAGCTGTTTTTT. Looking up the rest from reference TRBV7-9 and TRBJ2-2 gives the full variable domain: DTGVSQNPRHKITKRGQNVTFRCDPISEHNRLYWYRQTLGQGPEFLTYFQNEAQLEKSRLLSDRFSAERPKGSFSTLEIQRTEQGDSAMYLCASSLRTGRTGELFFGEGSRLTVL.

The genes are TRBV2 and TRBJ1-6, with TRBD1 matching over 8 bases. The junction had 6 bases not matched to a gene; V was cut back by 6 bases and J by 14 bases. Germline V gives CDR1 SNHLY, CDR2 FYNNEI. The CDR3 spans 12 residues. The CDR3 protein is CASSADRATLHF. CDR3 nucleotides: TGTGCCAGCAGCGCGGACAGGGCCACCCTCCACTTT.

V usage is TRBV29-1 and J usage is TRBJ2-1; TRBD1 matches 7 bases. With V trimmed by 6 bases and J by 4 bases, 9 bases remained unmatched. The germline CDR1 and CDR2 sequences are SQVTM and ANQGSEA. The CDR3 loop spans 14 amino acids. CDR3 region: CSVAGGTRYNEQFF. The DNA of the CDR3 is TGCAGCGTGGCAGGGGGTACCAGGTACAATGAGCAGTTCTTC.

The CDR3 loop reads CASSLAGGDYGYTF. CDR3 nucleotide sequence: TGCGCCAGCAGCTTGGCAGGGGGTGACTATGGCTACACCTTC. The V gene is TRBV5-1, the J gene TRBJ1-2, with 7 bases aligning to TRBD1. The CDR3 length is 14 residues. Trimming took 0 bases from V and 3 from J; bases not matched to a gene: 2. CDR1 is SGHRS, CDR2 YFSETQ, per germline.

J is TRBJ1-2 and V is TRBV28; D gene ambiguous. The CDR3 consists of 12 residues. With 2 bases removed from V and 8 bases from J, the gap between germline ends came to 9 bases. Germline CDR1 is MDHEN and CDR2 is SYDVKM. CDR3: CASSLIGSGYTF. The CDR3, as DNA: TGTGCCAGCAGTTTAATAGGGAGCGGCTACACCTTC.

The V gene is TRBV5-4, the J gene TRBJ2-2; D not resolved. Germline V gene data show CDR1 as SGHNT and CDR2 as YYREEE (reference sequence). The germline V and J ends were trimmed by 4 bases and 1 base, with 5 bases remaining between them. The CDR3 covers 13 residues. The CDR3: CASSPGNTGELFF. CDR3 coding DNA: TGTGCCAGCAGCCCGGGGAACACCGGGGAGCTGTTTTTT.

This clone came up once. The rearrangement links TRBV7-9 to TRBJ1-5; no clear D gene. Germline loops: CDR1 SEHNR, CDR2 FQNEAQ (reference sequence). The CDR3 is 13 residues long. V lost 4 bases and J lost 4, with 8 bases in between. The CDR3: CASSWETNQPQHF. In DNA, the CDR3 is TGTGCCAGCAGCTGGGAGACGAATCAGCCCCAGCATTTT.

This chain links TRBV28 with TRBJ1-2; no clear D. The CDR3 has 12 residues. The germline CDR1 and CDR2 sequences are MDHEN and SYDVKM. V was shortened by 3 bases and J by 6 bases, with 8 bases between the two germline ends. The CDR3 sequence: CASSLLGDGYTF. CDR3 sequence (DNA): TGTGCCAGCAGTTTGCTTGGAGATGGCTACACCTTC.

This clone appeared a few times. As DNA, the CDR3 is TGTGCCAGCAGTGAATATAGCGGGGGCAACTACGAGCAGTACTTC. Its translation: CASSEYSGGNYEQYF. The rearrangement uses TRBV2 and TRBJ2-7, with 9 bases aligning to TRBD2. J was trimmed by 3 bases and V by 2 bases; bases with no gene match: 5. In germline, CDR1 is SNHLY, CDR2 FYNNEI. CDR3 length equals 15 residues.

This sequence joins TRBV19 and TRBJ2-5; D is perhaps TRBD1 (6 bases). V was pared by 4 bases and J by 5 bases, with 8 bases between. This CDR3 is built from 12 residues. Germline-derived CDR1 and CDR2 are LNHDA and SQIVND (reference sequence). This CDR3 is CASSTGDETQYF. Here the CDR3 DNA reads TGTGCCAGTAGTACAGGGGATGAGACCCAGTACTTC.

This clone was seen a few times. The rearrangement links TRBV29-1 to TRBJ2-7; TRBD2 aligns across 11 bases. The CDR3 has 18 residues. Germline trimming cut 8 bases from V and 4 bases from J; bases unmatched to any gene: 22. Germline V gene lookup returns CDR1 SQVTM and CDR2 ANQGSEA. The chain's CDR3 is CSPPDRNLAGGQIYEQYF. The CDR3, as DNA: TGCAGCCCCCCAGACAGGAATCTAGCGGGGGGCCAGATTTACGAGCAGTACTTC.

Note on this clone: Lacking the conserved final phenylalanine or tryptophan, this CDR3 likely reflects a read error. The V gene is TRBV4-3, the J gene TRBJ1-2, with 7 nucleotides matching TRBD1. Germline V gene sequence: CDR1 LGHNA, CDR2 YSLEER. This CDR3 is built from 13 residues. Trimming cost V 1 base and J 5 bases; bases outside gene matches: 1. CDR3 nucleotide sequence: TGCGCCAGCAGCCAAGCACAGGGGTATGGCTACACCCTC. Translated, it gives CASSQAQGYGYTL.

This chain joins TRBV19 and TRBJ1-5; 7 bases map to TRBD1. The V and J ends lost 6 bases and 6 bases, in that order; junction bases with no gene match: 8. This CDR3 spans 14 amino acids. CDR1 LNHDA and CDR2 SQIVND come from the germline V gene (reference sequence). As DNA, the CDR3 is TGTGCCAGTAGGGCGACAGGGCGGTCTCAGCCCCAGCATTTT. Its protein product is CASRATGRSQPQHF.

The CDR3 region has the DNA TGTGCCAGCAGTCGTGAGCCCGGGGAGCTGTTTTTT. Translated: CASSREPGELFF. The V and J genes are TRBV28 and TRBJ2-2; D unresolved. The CDR3 loop spans 12 amino acids. Germline-derived CDR1 and CDR2 are MDHEN and SYDVKM. V was pared by 5 bases and J by 6 bases, with 7 bases between.

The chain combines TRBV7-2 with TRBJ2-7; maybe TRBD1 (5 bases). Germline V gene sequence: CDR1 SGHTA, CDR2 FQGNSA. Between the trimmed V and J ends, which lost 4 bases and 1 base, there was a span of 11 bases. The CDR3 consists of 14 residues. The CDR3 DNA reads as TGTGCCAGCAGCTCATGGGGCGGTTCCTACGAGCAGTACTTC. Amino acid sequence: CASSSWGGSYEQYF.

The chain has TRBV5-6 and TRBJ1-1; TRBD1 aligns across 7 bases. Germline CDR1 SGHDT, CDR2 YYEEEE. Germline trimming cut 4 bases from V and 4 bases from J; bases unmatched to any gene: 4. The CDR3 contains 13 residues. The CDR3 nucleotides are TGTGCCAGCAGCCCGCCAGGGGGCACTGAAGCTTTCTTT. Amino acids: CASSPPGGTEAFF.

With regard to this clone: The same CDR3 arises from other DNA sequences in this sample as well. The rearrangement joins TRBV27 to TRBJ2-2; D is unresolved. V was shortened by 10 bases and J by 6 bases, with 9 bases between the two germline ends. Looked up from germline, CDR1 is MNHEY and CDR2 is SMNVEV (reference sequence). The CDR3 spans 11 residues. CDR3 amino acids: CATYRAGELFF. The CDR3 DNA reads TGTGCCACCTACAGAGCCGGGGAGCTGTTTTTT.

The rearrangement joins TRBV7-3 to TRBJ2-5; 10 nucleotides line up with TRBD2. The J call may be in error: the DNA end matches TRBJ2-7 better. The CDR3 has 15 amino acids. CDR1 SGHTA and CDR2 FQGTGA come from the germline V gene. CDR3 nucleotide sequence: TGTGCCAGCAGCCCTCGGGGGGCTAGCGGGGGCGAGCAGTACTTC. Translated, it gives CASSPRGASGGEQYF.

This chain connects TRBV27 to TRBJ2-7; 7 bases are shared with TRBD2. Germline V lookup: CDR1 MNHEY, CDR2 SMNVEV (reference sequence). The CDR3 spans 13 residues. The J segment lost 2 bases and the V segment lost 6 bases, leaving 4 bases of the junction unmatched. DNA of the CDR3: TGTGCCAGCAGCCGGGGGGTTACCTACGAGCAGTACTTC. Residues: CASSRGVTYEQYF.